Presented here are 26 T cell receptor beta chains from one specimen sequenced in a study of cytomegalovirus exposure and HLA in healthy donors. PCR was performed using 60 Vbeta and 13 Jbeta primers. Assay: immunoSEQ multiplex PCR; the TCRdb copy retains only in-frame clones and omits some. The table shows 150,000 to 200,000 clones, with over 65% occurring only once. Sequencing was done on a sample of PBMCs. The receptors derive from a boy aged 2 to 10 in good health and CMV-seronegative.

The gene calls are TRBV20-1 and TRBJ1-2; TRBD1 aligns across 9 bases. The CDR3 is made up of 10 amino acids. V shed 5 bases and J 9 bases; nucleotides not matched to a gene: 1. Germline V gene sequence: CDR1 DFQATT, CDR2 SNEGSKA (reference sequence). CDR3 sequence reads: CSAGTGSYTF. CDR3 nucleotide sequence: TGCAGTGCTGGGACAGGGAGCTACACCTTC.

The V and J genes are TRBV15 and TRBJ1-5; D perhaps matches TRBD1 (6 bases). CDR3 length: 14 residues. V lost 4 bases and J 6 bases, leaving 13 bases between the germline ends. Germline V gene data show CDR1 as LNHNV and CDR2 as YYDKDF (reference sequence). The CDR3 protein is CATSNREKRQPQHF. The CDR3 DNA reads TGTGCCACCAGCAACAGGGAAAAACGTCAGCCCCAGCATTTT.

The CDR3 DNA reads TGTGCCAGCAGCCAGGCGGGGGGAGCGCGGGGCTACACCTTC. Its translation: CASSQAGGARGYTF. This chain connects TRBV6-5 to TRBJ1-2, with D tentatively TRBD1 (5 bases). This CDR3 contains 14 residues. Germline V gene data show CDR1 as MNHEY and CDR2 as SVGAGI. V lost 6 bases and J 8 bases, leaving 19 bases between the germline ends.

CDR3 loop: CASSAGQGPYEQYF. The CDR3 nucleotides are TGTGCCAGTAGTGCGGGACAGGGCCCCTACGAGCAGTACTTC. This chain uses TRBV19 with TRBJ2-7; 9 bases align to TRBD1. The J segment lost 2 bases and the V segment lost 5 bases, leaving 4 bases of the junction unmatched. Germline V gives CDR1 LNHDA, CDR2 SQIVND (reference sequence). The CDR3 has 14 residues. The full variable domain, with the rest looked up from reference TRBV19 and TRBJ2-7, is DGGITQSPKYLFRKEGQNVTLSCEQNLNHDAMYWYRQDPGQGLRLIYYSQIVNDFQKGDIAEGYSVSREKKESFPLTVTSAQKNPTAFYLCASSAGQGPYEQYFGPGTRLTVT.

The J gene is TRBJ1-1, the V gene TRBV18; no definite D call. V lost 3 bases and J 0 bases, leaving 11 bases between the germline ends. The CDR3 is 15 residues long. From germline, CDR1 is KGHSH and CDR2 LQKENI. CDR3 DNA sequence: TGTGCCAGCTCACCCACGCGGAAGATGAACACTGAAGCTTTCTTT. It encodes CASSPTRKMNTEAFF.

In this sample, this clone turned up a few times. The chain has TRBV9 and TRBJ2-2, with D tentatively TRBD1 (5 bases). Germline-derived CDR1 and CDR2 are SGDLS and YYNGEE. This CDR3 is built from 15 residues. Trimming left V 2 bases short and J 4 bases short, with 12 bases between. CDR3 region: CASSVSGKSTGELFF. The CDR3 DNA is TGTGCCAGCAGCGTGTCAGGGAAGAGCACCGGGGAGCTGTTTTTT.

The chain combines TRBV28 with TRBJ2-1; 16 positions agree with TRBD2. Germline V gives CDR1 MDHEN, CDR2 SYDVKM. Unmatched junction bases numbered 11, after V lost 6 bases and J lost 12 bases. This CDR3 comprises 16 residues. The CDR3: CASRQGTSGGAKGQFF. The CDR3 DNA reads as TGTGCCAGCAGACAAGGGACTAGCGGGGGGGCCAAGGGGCAGTTCTTC.

The rearrangement links TRBV5-1 to TRBJ1-1; a weak D match, TRBD1 (5 bases). Germline values: CDR1 SGHRS, CDR2 YFSETQ. V lost 0 bases to trimming and J lost 1 base, with 7 bases between them. The CDR3 has 14 residues. The CDR3 DNA reads TGCGCCAGCAGCTTGGTCCAGGGGAACACTGAAGCTTTCTTT. Amino acid sequence: CASSLVQGNTEAFF.

This clone has a single count. The CDR3 loop reads CASSFEKGGRRNEQFF. The CDR3 nucleotides are TGTGCCAGCAGCTTTGAGAAAGGGGGCCGGAGGAATGAGCAGTTCTTC. V usage is TRBV5-5 and J usage is TRBJ2-1; 7 bases match TRBD1. The ends lost 2 bases at V and 7 bases at J; junction bases unmatched: 12. Germline V gene data show CDR1 as SGHKS and CDR2 as YYEKEE (reference sequence). The CDR3 loop spans 16 amino acids. Full variable domain (remainder filled in from reference TRBV5-5 and TRBJ2-1): DAGVTQSPTHLIKTRGQQVTLRCSPISGHKSVSWYQQVLGQGPQFIFQYYEKEERGRGNFPDRFSARQFPNYSSELNVNALLLGDSALYLCASSFEKGGRRNEQFFGPGTRLTVL.

J is TRBJ1-2 and V is TRBV19; D might be TRBD1 (5 bases). This CDR3 is 14 amino acids long. Trimming stripped 0 bases from V and 3 bases from J, with 8 bases between. Germline CDR1 LNHDA, CDR2 SQIVND (reference sequence). CDR3 region: CASSIDQGDYGYTF. CDR3 coding DNA: TGTGCCAGTAGTATAGACCAGGGTGACTATGGCTACACCTTC. Combining the CDR3 with reference TRBV19 and TRBJ1-2 gives the whole variable domain DGGITQSPKYLFRKEGQNVTLSCEQNLNHDAMYWYRQDPGQGLRLIYYSQIVNDFQKGDIAEGYSVSREKKESFPLTVTSAQKNPTAFYLCASSIDQGDYGYTFGSGTRLTVV.

The chain carries TRBV4-3 and TRBJ1-2; D possibly corresponds to TRBD1 (6 bases). V was cut by 4 bases and J by 8 bases, with 17 bases left in between. This CDR3 has 14 residues. Per the germline V gene, CDR1 is LGHNA and CDR2 is YSLEER. The CDR3 here is CASSRLQGLEGYTF. CDR3 in DNA: TGCGCCAGCAGCCGCCTACAGGGTTTGGAGGGCTACACCTTC.

This chain joins TRBV12-5 and TRBJ2-3; D is undetermined. V was clipped by 7 bases and J by 1 base, with 9 bases between them. Germline values: CDR1 LGHNT, CDR2 FRNRAP. The CDR3 runs to 13 residues. Written as DNA, the CDR3 is TGTGCTAGTGCCAGAAGCGGCACAGATACGCAGTATTTT. Translated, it gives CASARSGTDTQYF.

This chain connects TRBV7-9 to TRBJ1-2, with 7 bases identical to TRBD1. Losses at the gene ends were 5 bases for V and 8 bases for J; bases not matched to a gene: 11. The CDR3 totals 14 residues. The germline V gene encodes CDR1 SEHNR and CDR2 FQNEAQ (reference sequence). CDR3 nucleotide sequence: TGTGCCAGCAGCCTCAAGGGGGACAGATGGGGCTACACCTTC. It codes for CASSLKGDRWGYTF.

This clone came up a few times. The genes are TRBV12-5 and TRBJ2-3; D is perhaps TRBD1 (6 bases). V was shortened by 6 bases and J by 5 bases, with 9 bases between the two germline ends. There are 12 residues in the CDR3. The germline V gene encodes CDR1 LGHNT and CDR2 FRNRAP. In DNA form, the CDR3 reads TGTGCTAGTGGCTTCAGGGGAGATACGCAGTATTTT. The encoded protein is CASGFRGDTQYF.

The chain carries TRBV5-1 and TRBJ2-7, with TRBD1 identical over 8 bases. Germline values: CDR1 SGHRS, CDR2 YFSETQ. CDR3 length: 12 amino acids. V shed 3 bases and J 6 bases; nucleotides not matched to a gene: 2. DNA for the CDR3: TGCGCCAGCAGCTCACAGGGGGGCGAGCAGTACTTC. As protein: CASSSQGGEQYF.

V and J are TRBV4-1 and TRBJ1-2, with a possible D match to TRBD1 (5 bases). The germline gives CDR1 MGHRA, CDR2 YSYEKL. The V and J ends lost 0 bases and 2 bases respectively, with 10 bases between them. The CDR3 consists of 15 residues. The DNA of the CDR3 is TGCGCCAGCAGCCAAGATCGGCAGGGAAACTATGGCTACACCTTC. This gives the protein CASSQDRQGNYGYTF.

The chain joins TRBV7-2 to TRBJ2-7; tentative D call: TRBD1 (6 bases). Germline V gene data show CDR1 as SGHTA and CDR2 as FQGNSA. The CDR3 runs 13 residues. The germline V and J ends were trimmed by 5 bases and 5 bases, with 13 bases remaining between them. The CDR3 coding sequence is TGTGCCAGCAGCCCGTCGTCAGGGGACGAGCAGTACTTC. It translates to CASSPSSGDEQYF.

The chain combines TRBV7-2 with TRBJ2-3; D gene ambiguous. The V gene's germline CDR1 is SGHTA and CDR2 FQGNSA. The CDR3 covers 15 residues. Trimming stripped 1 base from V and 0 bases from J, with 8 bases between. CDR3 sequence: CASSLVPRSTDTQYF. For the CDR3, the DNA is TGTGCCAGCAGCTTAGTCCCTAGAAGCACAGATACGCAGTATTTT.

The chain links TRBV5-8 to TRBJ2-1, with TRBD1 matching 10 bases. The CDR3 is made up of 15 amino acids. Looked up from germline, CDR1 is SGHTS and CDR2 is YDEGEE. The V and J ends lost 2 bases and 9 bases, in that order; junction bases with no gene match: 8. CDR3 region: CASSFLTGGFFEQFF. DNA for the CDR3: TGTGCCAGCAGCTTCTTGACAGGGGGCTTTTTTGAGCAGTTCTTC.

This chain links TRBV7-8 with TRBJ2-7, with a tentative D call TRBD2 (5 bases). The CDR3 runs 15 residues. Germline V gene lookup returns CDR1 SGHVS and CDR2 FQNEAQ. V gave up 5 bases and J gave up 0 bases, with 14 bases separating them. The CDR3 DNA reads TGTGCCAGCAGCCCCATTCGGGGATTCTCCTACGAGCAGTACTTC. Its translation is CASSPIRGFSYEQYF.

V usage is TRBV19 and J usage is TRBJ2-2, with D unclear. The CDR3 length is 15 residues. V was pared by 3 bases and J by 5 bases, with 13 bases between. From germline, CDR1 is LNHDA and CDR2 SQIVND (reference sequence). The CDR3 DNA sequence: TGTGCCAGTAGTATTGGCCTTCTAGTTACCGGGGAGCTGTTTTTT. This codes for CASSIGLLVTGELFF.

For this clone: An end of the junction differs from the germline gene, which may be a read error. The chain couples TRBV7-7 to TRBJ2-5; D is possibly TRBD1 (6 bases). The CDR3 sequence is 13 residues long. Germline loops: CDR1 SSHAT, CDR2 FNYEAQ (reference sequence). Here the CDR3 reads CASSLDRQETQYF. CDR3 coding DNA: TGTGCTAGCAGCTTAGACAGGCAGGAGACCCAGTACTTC. The full variable domain, rest sourced from reference TRBV7-7 and TRBJ2-5, is GAGVSQSPRYKVTKRGQDVTLRCDPISSHATLYWYQQALGQGPEFLTYFNYEAQPDKSGLPSDRFSAERPEGSISTLTIQRTEQRDSAMYRCASSLDRQETQYFGPGTRLLVL.

This chain connects TRBV5-1 to TRBJ1-2, with 11 nucleotides matching TRBD1. Per germline, CDR1 SGHRS and CDR2 YFSETQ. V trimming: 5 bases; J trimming: 8 bases; junction bases outside the gene matches: 5. CDR3 length equals 13 residues. The DNA of the CDR3 is TGCGCCAGCAGAGGACAGGGGGCAGAGGGCTACACCTTC. Translating it yields CASRGQGAEGYTF.

The chain uses TRBV4-2 and TRBJ2-1; D not resolved. Trimming took off 0 bases at V and 7 bases at J, with 7 bases between the two ends. Per the germline V gene, CDR1 is LGHNA and CDR2 is YNFKEQ. This CDR3 has 13 amino acids. In DNA form, the CDR3 reads TGTGCCAGCAGCCAAGATCCCGGGAATGAGCAGTTCTTC. It translates to CASSQDPGNEQFF.

The chain links TRBV7-2 to TRBJ1-3; no definite D call. The germline gives CDR1 SGHTA, CDR2 FQGNSA. V was trimmed by 4 bases and J by 2 bases, leaving 12 bases between them. The CDR3 has 15 residues. The CDR3 sequence: CASSSQEGAGNTIYF. In nucleotides, the CDR3 is TGTGCCAGCAGCTCCCAGGAGGGTGCTGGAAACACCATATATTTT.

This chain connects TRBV7-8 to TRBJ2-5; possibly TRBD2 for D (5 bases). Trimming left V 1 base short and J 1 base short, with 13 bases between. The CDR3 length is 16 residues. Germline CDR1 reads SGHVS; CDR2 reads FQNEAQ. The CDR3 nucleotides read TGTGCCAGCAGCTTAGGGAGGATAACCGTCCAAGAGACCCAGTACTTC. This encodes CASSLGRITVQETQYF.